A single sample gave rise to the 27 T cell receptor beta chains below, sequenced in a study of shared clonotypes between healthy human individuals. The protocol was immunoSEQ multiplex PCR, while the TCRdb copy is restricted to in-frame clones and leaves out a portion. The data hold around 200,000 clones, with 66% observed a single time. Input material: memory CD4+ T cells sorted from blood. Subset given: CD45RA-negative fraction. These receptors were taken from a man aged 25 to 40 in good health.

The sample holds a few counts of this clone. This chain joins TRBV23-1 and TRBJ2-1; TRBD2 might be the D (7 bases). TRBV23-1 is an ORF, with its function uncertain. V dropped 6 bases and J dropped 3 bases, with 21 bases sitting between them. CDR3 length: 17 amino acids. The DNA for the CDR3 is TGCGCCAGCAGATCGTCCTGGAGGGGGGGGATCTACAATGAGCAGTTCTTC. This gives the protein CASRSSWRGGIYNEQFF.

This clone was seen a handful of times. CDR3 sequence reads: CASSLLGTANEKLFF. The CDR3 coding sequence is TGTGCCAGCAGCTTGCTAGGGACAGCTAATGAAAAACTGTTTTTT. The chain recombines TRBV5-5 with TRBJ1-4, with 7 bases aligning to TRBD1. The V gene end was trimmed by 1 base and the J gene end by 3 bases; junction bases not matched to a gene: 3. This CDR3 comprises 15 residues. Germline V gene sequence: CDR1 SGHKS, CDR2 YYEKEE (reference sequence).

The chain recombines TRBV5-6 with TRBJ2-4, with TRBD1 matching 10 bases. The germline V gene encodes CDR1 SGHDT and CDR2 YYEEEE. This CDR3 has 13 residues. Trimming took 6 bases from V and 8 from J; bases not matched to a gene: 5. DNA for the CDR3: TGTGCCAGCACCCGACAGGGGGCAGACATTCAGTACTTC. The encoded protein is CASTRQGADIQYF. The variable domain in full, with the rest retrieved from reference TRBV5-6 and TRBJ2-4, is DAGVTQSPTHLIKTRGQQVTLRCSPKSGHDTVSWYQQALGQGPQFIFQYYEEEERQRGNFPDRFSGHQFPNYSSELNVNALLLGDSALYLCASTRQGADIQYFGAGTRLSVL.

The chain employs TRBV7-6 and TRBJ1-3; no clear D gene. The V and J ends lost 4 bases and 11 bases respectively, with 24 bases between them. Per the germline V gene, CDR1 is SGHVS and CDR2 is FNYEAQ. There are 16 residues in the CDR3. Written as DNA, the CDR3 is TGTGCCAGCAGCTCCAACCTGACCCCTGGGCGTTCAGCCATATATTTT. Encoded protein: CASSSNLTPGRSAIYF.

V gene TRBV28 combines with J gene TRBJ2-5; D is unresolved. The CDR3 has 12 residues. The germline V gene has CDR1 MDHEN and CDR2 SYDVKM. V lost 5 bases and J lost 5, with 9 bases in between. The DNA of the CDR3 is TGTGCCAGCAGTCCCTTTGGGGAGACCCAGTACTTC. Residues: CASSPFGETQYF.

CDR3 amino acids: CASSTPTGELFF. The DNA for the CDR3 is TGTGCCAGCAGTACCCCCACCGGGGAGCTGTTTTTT. The V gene is TRBV11-2, the J gene TRBJ2-2; D is unresolved. The CDR3 is made up of 12 amino acids. Trimming removed 6 bases at V and 4 bases at J, with 6 bases between. Looked up from germline, CDR1 is SGHAT and CDR2 is FQNNGV.

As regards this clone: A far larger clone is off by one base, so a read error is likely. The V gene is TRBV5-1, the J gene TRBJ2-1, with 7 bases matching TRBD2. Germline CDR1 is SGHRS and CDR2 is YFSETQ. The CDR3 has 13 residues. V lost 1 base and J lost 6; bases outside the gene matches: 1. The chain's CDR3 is CASSLPGGNEQFF. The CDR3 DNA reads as TGCGCCAGCAGCTTGCCGGGGGGCAATGAGCAGTTCTTC.

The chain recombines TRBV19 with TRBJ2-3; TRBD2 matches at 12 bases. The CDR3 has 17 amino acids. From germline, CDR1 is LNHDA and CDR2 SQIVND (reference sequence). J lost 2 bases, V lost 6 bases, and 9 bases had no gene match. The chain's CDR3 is CASSPSGRAKNTDTQYF. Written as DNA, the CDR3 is TGTGCCAGTAGCCCTAGCGGGAGGGCCAAAAACACAGATACGCAGTATTTT.

CDR3 sequence: CASSLSLGETQYF. DNA of the CDR3: TGTGCCAGCAGCTTAAGTTTGGGAGAGACCCAGTACTTC. The chain links TRBV7-8 to TRBJ2-5; D unclear. V was pared by 2 bases and J by 4 bases, with 8 bases between. Germline V CDR1 and CDR2: SGHVS, FQNEAQ. CDR3 length: 13 amino acids.

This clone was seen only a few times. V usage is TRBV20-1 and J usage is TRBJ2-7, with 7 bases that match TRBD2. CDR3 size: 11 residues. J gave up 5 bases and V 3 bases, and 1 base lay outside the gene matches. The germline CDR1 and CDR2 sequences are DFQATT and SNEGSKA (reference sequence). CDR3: CSARGGHEQYF. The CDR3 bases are TGCAGTGCTAGGGGAGGGCACGAGCAGTACTTC.

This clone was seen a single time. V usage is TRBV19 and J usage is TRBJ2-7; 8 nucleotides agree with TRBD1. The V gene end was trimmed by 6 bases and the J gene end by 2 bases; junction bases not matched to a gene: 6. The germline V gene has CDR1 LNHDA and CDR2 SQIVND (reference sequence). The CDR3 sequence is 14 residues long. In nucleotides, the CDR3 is TGTGCCAGTAGGGACAGGGTTACAGCCTACGAGCAGTACTTC. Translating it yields CASRDRVTAYEQYF.

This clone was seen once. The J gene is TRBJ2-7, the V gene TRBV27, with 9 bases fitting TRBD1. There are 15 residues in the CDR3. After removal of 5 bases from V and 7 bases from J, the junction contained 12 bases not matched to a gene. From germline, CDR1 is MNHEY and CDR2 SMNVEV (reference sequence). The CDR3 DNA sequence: TGTGCCAGCAGTCCCAGGGGGCATGGGACAGGGGAGCAGTACTTC. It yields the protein CASSPRGHGTGEQYF.

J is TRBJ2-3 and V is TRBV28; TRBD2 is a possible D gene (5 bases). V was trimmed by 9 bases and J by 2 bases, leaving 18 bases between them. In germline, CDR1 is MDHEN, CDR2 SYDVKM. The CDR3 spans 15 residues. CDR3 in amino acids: CASSTGGRVTDTQYF. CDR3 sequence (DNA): TGTGCCAGTTCGACTGGCGGGCGGGTCACAGATACGCAGTATTTT.

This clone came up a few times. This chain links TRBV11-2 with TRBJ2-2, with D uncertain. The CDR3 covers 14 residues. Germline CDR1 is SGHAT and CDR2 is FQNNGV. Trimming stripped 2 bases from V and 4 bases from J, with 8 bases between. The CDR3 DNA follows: TGTGCCAGCAGCTTATCTCCAAGCACCGGGGAGCTGTTTTTT. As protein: CASSLSPSTGELFF. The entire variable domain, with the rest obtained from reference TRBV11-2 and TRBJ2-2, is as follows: EAGVAQSPRYKIIEKRQSVAFWCNPISGHATLYWYQQILGQGPKLLIQFQNNGVVDDSQLPKDRFSAERLKGVDSTLKIQPAKLEDSAVYLCASSLSPSTGELFFGEGSRLTVL.

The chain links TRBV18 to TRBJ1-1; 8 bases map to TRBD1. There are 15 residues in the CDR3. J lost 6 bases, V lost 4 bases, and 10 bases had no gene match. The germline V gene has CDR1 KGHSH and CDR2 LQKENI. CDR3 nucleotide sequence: TGTGCCAGCTCACTAGAGGACAGGGCGTTCCCTGAAGCTTTCTTT. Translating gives CASSLEDRAFPEAFF.

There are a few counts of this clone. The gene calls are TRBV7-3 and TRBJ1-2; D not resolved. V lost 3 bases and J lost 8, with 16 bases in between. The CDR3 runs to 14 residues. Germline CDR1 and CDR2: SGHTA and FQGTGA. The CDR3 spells CASSFSSGVMGYTF. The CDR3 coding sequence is TGTGCCAGCAGCTTCTCGTCCGGGGTGATGGGCTACACCTTC.

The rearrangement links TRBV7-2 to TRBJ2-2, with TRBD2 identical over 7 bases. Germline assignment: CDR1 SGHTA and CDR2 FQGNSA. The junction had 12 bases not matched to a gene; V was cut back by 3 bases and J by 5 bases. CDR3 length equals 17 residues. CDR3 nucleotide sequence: TGTGCCAGCAGCTTCGGTCACGGGGAGGGAGGAACCGGGGAGCTGTTTTTT. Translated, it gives CASSFGHGEGGTGELFF.

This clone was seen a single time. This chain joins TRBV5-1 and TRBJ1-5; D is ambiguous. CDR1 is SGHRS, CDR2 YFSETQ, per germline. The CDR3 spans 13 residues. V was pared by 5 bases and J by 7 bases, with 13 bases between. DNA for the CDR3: TGCGCCAGCAGTCTGGGTCACCCCCAGCCCCAGCATTTT. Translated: CASSLGHPQPQHF. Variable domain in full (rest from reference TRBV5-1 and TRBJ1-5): KAGVTQTPRYLIKTRGQQVTLSCSPISGHRSVSWYQQTPGQGLQFLFEYFSETQRNKGNFPGRFSGRQFSNSRSEMNVSTLELGDSALYLCASSLGHPQPQHFGDGTRLSIL.

Here the CDR3 DNA reads TGTGCCAGCTCATTAAGTTTGGATACGCAGTATTTT. Protein product: CASSLSLDTQYF. This rearrangement joins TRBV18 to TRBJ2-3; D gene uncertain. The germline V gene has CDR1 KGHSH and CDR2 LQKENI. The CDR3 runs to 12 residues. V was shortened by 5 bases and J by 6 bases, with 9 bases between the two germline ends.

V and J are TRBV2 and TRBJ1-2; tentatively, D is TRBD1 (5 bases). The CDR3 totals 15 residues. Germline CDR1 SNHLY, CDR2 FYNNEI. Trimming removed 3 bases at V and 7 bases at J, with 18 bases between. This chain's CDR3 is CASSDQGIGGSGYTF. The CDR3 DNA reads TGTGCCAGCAGTGACCAGGGTATTGGTGGCTCTGGCTACACCTTC.

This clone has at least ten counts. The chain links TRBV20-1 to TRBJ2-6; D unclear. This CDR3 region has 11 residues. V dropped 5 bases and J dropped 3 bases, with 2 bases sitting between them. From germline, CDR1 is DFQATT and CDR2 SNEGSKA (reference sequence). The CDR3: CSAFGANVLTF. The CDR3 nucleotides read TGCAGTGCTTTTGGGGCCAACGTCCTGACTTTC.

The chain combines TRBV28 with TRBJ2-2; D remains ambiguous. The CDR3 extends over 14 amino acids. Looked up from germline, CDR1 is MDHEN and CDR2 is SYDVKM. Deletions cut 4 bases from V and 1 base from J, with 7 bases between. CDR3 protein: CASSSTGNTGELFF. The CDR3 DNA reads TGTGCCAGCAGTTCCACGGGGAACACCGGGGAGCTGTTTTTT.

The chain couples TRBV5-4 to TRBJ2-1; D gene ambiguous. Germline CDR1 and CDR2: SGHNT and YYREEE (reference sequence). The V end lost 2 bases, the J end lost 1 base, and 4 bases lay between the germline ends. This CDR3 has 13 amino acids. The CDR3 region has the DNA TGTGCCAGCAGCTTCCTATCCTACAATGAGCAGTTCTTC. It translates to CASSFLSYNEQFF.

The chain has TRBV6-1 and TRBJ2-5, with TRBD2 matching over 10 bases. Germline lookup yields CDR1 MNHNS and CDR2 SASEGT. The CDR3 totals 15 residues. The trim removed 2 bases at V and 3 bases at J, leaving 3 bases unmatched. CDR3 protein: CASSETLAGEETQYF. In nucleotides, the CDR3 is TGTGCCAGCAGTGAAACCCTAGCGGGAGAAGAGACCCAGTACTTC.

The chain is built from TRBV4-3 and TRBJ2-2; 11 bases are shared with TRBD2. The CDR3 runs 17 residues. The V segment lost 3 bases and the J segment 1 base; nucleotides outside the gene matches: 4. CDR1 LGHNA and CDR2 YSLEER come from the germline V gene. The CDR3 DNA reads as TGCGCCAGCAGCCACCCGGGACTAGCGGAGAACACCGGGGAGCTGTTTTTT. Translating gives CASSHPGLAENTGELFF.

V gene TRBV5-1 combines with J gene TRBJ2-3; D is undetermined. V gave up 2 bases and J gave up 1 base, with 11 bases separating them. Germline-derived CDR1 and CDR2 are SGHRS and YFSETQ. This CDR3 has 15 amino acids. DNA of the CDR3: TGCGCCAGCAGCTTAAACCCGGACGGCACAGATACGCAGTATTTT. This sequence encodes CASSLNPDGTDTQYF.

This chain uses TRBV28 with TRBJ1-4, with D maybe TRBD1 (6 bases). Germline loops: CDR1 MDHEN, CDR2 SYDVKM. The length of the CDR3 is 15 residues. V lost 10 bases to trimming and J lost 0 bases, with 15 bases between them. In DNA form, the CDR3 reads TGTGCCACCCACAAGGGGGGGGCAACTAATGAAAAACTGTTTTTT. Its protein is CATHKGGATNEKLFF.